This T cell receptor beta chain was sequenced for a study of OX40 agonist ivuxolimab in advanced cancers. V lost 5 bases, J lost 1 base, and 15 bases stayed unmatched. The CDR3 has 18 residues. Germline CDR1 reads SEHNR; CDR2 reads FQNEAQ (reference sequence). Method: immunoSEQ multiplex PCR; TCRdb's copy keeps in-frame clones and lacks some. The sample has nearly 80,000 clones, almost 85% seen once; the top ten hold approximately 25%. V and J are TRBV7-9 and TRBJ2-3; 7 bases are a match to TRBD1. The specimen comprised CD4+ or CD8+ T cells sorted from blood, sampled in a trial of the OX40 agonist ivuxolimab. The receptor's source is an adult with an advanced solid tumor such as melanoma, head and neck, liver or kidney cancer. CDR3 sequence (DNA): TGTGCCAGCAGCCCCGGACAGGTCTCAGTCCCGGGCACAGATACGCAGTATTTT. Translated, it gives CASSPGQVSVPGTDTQYF.